One sample yielded the 2 T cell receptor beta chains listed below, sequenced in a study of blood T cell repertoires in COVID-19. Assay used: immunoSEQ multiplex PCR; TCRdb lists only in-frame clones, some missing. The repertoire consists of roughly 40,000 clones, with more than 90% occurring once and the leading ten covering 5% to 6%. The sequencing sample was made of peripheral blood. The receptors were gathered from a human donor in a cohort sampled during active COVID-19.

This clone was seen a single time. The rearrangement uses TRBV5-4 and TRBJ2-2, with TRBD2 identical over 12 bases. After removal of 4 bases from V and 6 bases from J, the junction contained 4 bases not matched to a gene. The CDR3 is 15 amino acids. Germline-derived CDR1 and CDR2 are SGHNT and YYREEE (reference sequence). DNA for the CDR3: TGTGCCAGCAGCCTACTAGCGGGAGGCCCCGGGGAGCTGTTTTTT. As protein: CASSLLAGGPGELFF.

The chain links TRBV18 to TRBJ2-7; 7 bases match TRBD1. This CDR3 is built from 13 residues. V dropped 4 bases and J dropped 2; count of bases not matched to a gene: 2. The germline V gene has CDR1 KGHSH and CDR2 LQKENI. The CDR3 sequence: CASSLTGAYEQYF. The CDR3 DNA follows: TGTGCCAGCTCACTTACAGGGGCCTACGAGCAGTACTTC.